This T cell receptor beta chain was observed in a study of blood T cell repertoires in COVID-19. Germline CDR1 is MNHEY and CDR2 is SVGAGI. V shed 5 bases and J shed 5 bases, with 7 bases lying between them. The CDR3 totals 12 residues. This clone showed up just once. The table came from immunoSEQ multiplex PCR; TCRdb's copy has only in-frame clones and leaves some out. Among 150,000 to 180,000 clones listed, 75% to 80% were seen once. The sample comprised peripheral blood. This rearrangement joins TRBV6-5 to TRBJ2-1; possibly TRBD1 for D (6 bases). This receptor was taken from a man older than 75 with acute or convalescent COVID-19. In DNA form, the CDR3 reads TGTGCCAGCAGTAGACAGGACAATGAGCAGTTCTTC. It yields the protein CASSRQDNEQFF.